This T cell receptor (beta chain) was obtained from a study of T cells after yellow fever vaccination. General study findings and limits: Boosting was followed by the reappearance of most primary-vaccination clones (less than 98% CD4, around 90% CD8). Abundant clonotypes from the bulk population could get into FACS-sorted repertoires as contaminants.

In its sample, this clonotype was seen many times. Its antigen is unknown. TCRdb used MiXCR to reprocess the 5' RACE reads, holding one entry per CDR3 protein. The sample comprises 100,000 to 150,000 distinct CDR3 sequences, around 7.7% of which are singletons, and 2.5% rests with the top ten. This material consisted of CD4+ T cells sorted from PBMCs, taken around 10 days after the first yellow fever vaccination. The sequence came from a man between 18 and 35 years old who received the YFV17D yellow fever vaccine.

The CDR3 protein is CASSQGAVPNTEAFF. CDR3 DNA: TGTGCCAGCAGCCAGGGGGCAGTTCCAAACACTGAAGCTTTCTTT. The chain is built from TRBV4-2 and TRBJ1-1; D is possibly TRBD1 (6 bases). This CDR3 has 15 amino acids. Trimming cost V 3 bases and J 2 bases, with 13 bases left between them. Per germline, CDR1 LGHNA and CDR2 YNFKEQ.